The rows below give T cell receptor beta chains drawn from one sample of a study of type 1 regulatory T cells. Antigen specificity for these receptors is unknown. TCRdb called the reads again in MiXCR, with one record for every CDR3 protein. The sample includes tens of thousands of distinct CDR3 sequences, around 21% seen only once; the top ten take less than 10%. Specimen: cultured type 1 regulatory T (Tr1) cells, either the whole culture or a sorted fraction (not recorded which). These receptors were obtained from a human donor in good health. The CDR3 runs from the conserved cysteine through the conserved F or W. D genes are given only for firm matches. Part of the rows lack a size; the others show once, few, many or a class for expanded clones.

J gene	clone size	CDR3 length	D gene	V gene	CDR3 protein	CDR3 DNA
TRBJ2-5	medium-sized	13	-	TRBV5-1	CASRQQPEETQYF	TGCGCCAGCAGACAACAGCCTGAAGAGACCCAGTACTTC
TRBJ2-4	few	12	-	TRBV7-2	CASSWGDAIQYF	TGTGCCAGCAGCTGGGGGGACGCCATTCAGTACTTC
TRBJ2-5	-	15	TRBD2	TRBV5-1	CASSWAGGPSETQYF	TGCGCCAGCAGCTGGGCGGGAGGGCCCTCGGAGACCCAGTACTTC
TRBJ2-2	-	14	-	TRBV5-6	CASSLTGDTGELFF	TGTGCCAGCAGCTTAACCGGGGATACCGGGGAGCTGTTTTTT
TRBJ2-7	-	10	-	TRBV20-1	CSAPMNEQYF	TGCAGTGCCCCGATGAACGAGCAGTACTTC
TRBJ2-1	-	12	-	TRBV5-1	CASSLPAAEQFF	TGCGCCAGCAGCTTGCCGGCAGCCGAGCAGTTCTTC
TRBJ2-3	-	13	-	TRBV6-1	CASRGKSTDTQYF	TGTGCCAGCAGGGGAAAAAGCACAGATACGCAGTATTTT
TRBJ1-3	-	17	-	TRBV20-1	CSAPNAGHKSSGNTIYF	TGCAGTGCTCCAAACGCGGGACACAAGAGCTCTGGAAACACCATATATTTT
TRBJ2-1	few	16	TRBD2	TRBV5-1	CASSSHSGTSGKEQFF	TGCGCCAGCAGCTCGCATTCCGGGACTAGCGGGAAAGAGCAGTTCTTC
TRBJ1-6	-	15	-	TRBV30	CAWSVLSGAAEPLHF	TGTGCCTGGAGTGTACTATCAGGGGCCGCGGAACCCCTCCACTTT
TRBJ2-1	few	14	-	TRBV7-9	CASNSRSSYNEQFF	TGTGCCAGCAACAGCAGGAGCTCCTACAATGAGCAGTTCTTC
TRBJ2-2	-	12	-	TRBV18	CASSPLSRELFF	TGTGCCAGCTCACCACTTTCCCGGGAGCTGTTTTTT
TRBJ2-7	medium-sized	16	TRBD2	TRBV7-2	CASSSLASGRSYEQYF	TGTGCCAGCAGCTCGTTAGCTAGCGGGAGATCCTACGAGCAGTACTTC
TRBJ2-1	-	13	-	TRBV9	CASSVTGPGEQFF	TGTGCCAGCAGCGTAACAGGGCCTGGTGAGCAGTTCTTC
TRBJ2-7	-	13	-	TRBV6-1	CASSDRQGYEQYF	TGTGCCAGCAGTGATCGGCAGGGCTACGAGCAGTACTTC
TRBJ1-1	few	13	-	TRBV5-5	CASSSYTNTESFF	TGTGCCAGCAGCTCCTACACGAATACTGAATCTTTCTTT
TRBJ2-2	-	14	TRBD1	TRBV6-1	CASTWGQGAGELFF	TGTGCCAGCACCTGGGGACAGGGTGCCGGGGAGCTGTTTTTT
TRBJ1-5	-	14	TRBD1	TRBV20-1	CSARSGQGNQPQHF	TGCAGTGCTAGAAGTGGACAGGGCAATCAGCCCCAGCATTTT
TRBJ1-5	-	15	TRBD1	TRBV20-1	CSAKPGTGVVEPQHF	TGCAGTGCTAAACCCGGGACAGGGGTCGTAGAGCCCCAGCATTTT
TRBJ2-1	-	13	TRBD2	TRBV20-1	CSARLAGVNEQFF	TGCAGTGCGAGACTAGCGGGAGTAAATGAGCAGTTCTTC
TRBJ2-1	-	14	-	TRBV20-1	CSARDNLWRNEQFF	TGCAGTGCTAGAGATAATCTCTGGAGGAATGAGCAGTTCTTC
TRBJ1-1	-	14	TRBD1	TRBV5-1	CASSSRGGGTEAFF	TGCGCCAGCAGCTCCAGGGGGGGTGGCACTGAAGCTTTCTTT
TRBJ2-7	few	15	TRBD1	TRBV7-8	CASSLTDRATYEQYF	TGTGCCAGCAGCTTAACAGACAGGGCGACCTACGAGCAGTACTTC
TRBJ1-1	-	13	-	TRBV7-2	CASSGHMNTEAFF	TGTGCCAGCAGCGGACACATGAACACTGAAGCTTTCTTT
TRBJ1-1	-	15	-	TRBV30	CAWSTSRRVNTEAFF	TGTGCCTGGAGTACGTCCAGGCGGGTGAACACTGAAGCTTTCTTT
TRBJ2-1	-	13	-	TRBV5-4	CASSLVGSGLPFF	TGTGCCAGCAGCTTGGTGGGATCGGGATTGCCGTTCTTC
TRBJ1-1	few	13	TRBD1	TRBV18	CASRGQQNTEAFF	TGTGCCAGCCGGGGACAGCAGAACACTGAAGCTTTCTTT
TRBJ2-2	many	14	TRBD1	TRBV12-3/TRBV12-4	CASRQQGAEGELFF	TGTGCCAGCAGGCAACAGGGGGCGGAGGGGGAGCTGTTTTTT